This entry lists 17 T cell receptor beta chains sequenced from one sample in a study of T-cell reconstitution after alpha-beta-depleted transplantation in children (dated by TCRdb to the mid-2010s). Library creation used PCR. The instrument given in TCRdb is Illumina HiSeq 2500. Molecular barcoding was employed in the preparation of TCR libraries, with unique molecular identifiers being used to normalize TCRbeta repertoire quantification. Using fastp trimming at Q25 and MiXCR clonotype assembly, TCRdb reanalyzed the public sequencing data and kept in-frame beta chains. One record per CDR3 amino acid sequence lists the most common genes and DNA. The sample table holds around 600,000 distinct CDR3 sequences, of which roughly 17% were seen once. The ten largest clones add up to around 0.96% of the sample. The sequenced sample was PBMCs from the stem cell graft donor, obtained from the stem cell graft. The receptors were sampled from a human donor who donated a stem cell graft to a child with acute myeloid leukemia.

This clonotype occurred many times. CDR3 amino acids: CASSYTGGYNEQFF. DNA of the CDR3: TGTGCCAGCAGTTACACGGGGGGGTACAATGAGCAGTTCTTC. The chain is built from TRBV6-5 and TRBJ2-1; 8 positions agree with TRBD2. After removal of 2 bases from V and 4 bases from J, the junction contained 1 base not matched to a gene. The CDR3 totals 14 residues. Germline loops: CDR1 MNHEY, CDR2 SVGAGI.

This clonotype has more than one count but fewer than ten. The chain carries TRBV4-2 and TRBJ1-1; 10 positions agree with TRBD1. Germline V gene lookup returns CDR1 LGHNA and CDR2 YNFKEQ. This CDR3 spans 14 amino acids. Trimming took 4 bases from V and 9 from J; bases not matched to a gene: 8. CDR3 nucleotides: TGTGCCAGCAGCCCACCGGGACAGGGGATTAAAGCTTTCTTT. This encodes CASSPPGQGIKAFF.

V is TRBV28 and J is TRBJ1-1; tentative D call: TRBD1 (6 bases). V dropped 10 bases and J dropped 2 bases, with 20 bases sitting between them. The CDR3 contains 15 residues. Germline V gene lookup returns CDR1 MDHEN and CDR2 SYDVKM. The CDR3 region has the DNA TGTGCCACCTTCCACAGGGTTTGGGGAAACACTGAAGCTTTCTTT. Translation: CATFHRVWGNTEAFF.

This clonotype was seen repeatedly, ten times or more. The genes are TRBV15 and TRBJ2-3; D is ambiguous. Trimming stripped 6 bases from V and 3 bases from J, with 13 bases between. The CDR3 is 14 residues long. The germline V gene encodes CDR1 LNHNV and CDR2 YYDKDF (reference sequence). This chain's CDR3 is CATRQQSLTDTQYF. CDR3 sequence (DNA): TGTGCCACCAGGCAACAGAGCCTTACAGATACGCAGTATTTT.

This clonotype occurred many times. The V gene is TRBV20-1, the J gene TRBJ2-7, with D perhaps matching TRBD2 (7 bases). CDR1 and CDR2 from the germline V gene are DFQATT and SNEGSKA (reference sequence). CDR3 size: 13 residues. V was shortened by 7 bases and J by 4 bases, with 17 bases between the two germline ends. CDR3 amino acids: CSVKGGEYYEQYF. The CDR3 DNA follows: TGCAGTGTTAAGGGGGGGGAGTATTACGAGCAGTACTTC.

This clonotype was seen more than once but under ten times. The chain couples TRBV7-9 to TRBJ1-5, with D possibly TRBD1 on 5 matching bases. The V end was cut by 4 bases, the J end by 9 bases, with 13 bases between. CDR3 length: 13 residues. Germline assignment: CDR1 SEHNR and CDR2 FQNEAQ (reference sequence). The CDR3 DNA follows: TGTGCCAGCAGCTCGGGTGGGGCTGGGCCCCAGCATTTT. Protein product: CASSSGGAGPQHF. The whole variable domain, remainder taken from reference TRBV7-9 and TRBJ1-5, is DTGVSQNPRHKITKRGQNVTFRCDPISEHNRLYWYRQTLGQGPEFLTYFQNEAQLEKSRLLSDRFSAERPKGSFSTLEIQRTEQGDSAMYLCASSSGGAGPQHFGDGTRLSIL.

This clonotype turned up a few times. The CDR3 bases are TGTGCCAGCAGCTTCGGACTAGCGGGGGGCCTGAGCTCCTACGAGCAGTACTTC. The encoded protein is CASSFGLAGGLSSYEQYF. J is TRBJ2-7 and V is TRBV11-3; TRBD2 matches at 14 bases. The CDR3 sequence is 18 residues long. J lost 0 bases, V lost 3 bases, and 7 bases had no gene match. Looked up from germline, CDR1 is SGHNT and CDR2 is YENEEA.

This clonotype was detected many times. Here the CDR3 DNA reads TGCAGTGCTTACACAGGGGGCGAATATGGCTACACCTTC. This codes for CSAYTGGEYGYTF. The chain carries TRBV20-1 and TRBJ1-2, with TRBD1 matching 9 bases. Looked up from germline, CDR1 is DFQATT and CDR2 is SNEGSKA (reference sequence). V shed 5 bases and J 5 bases; nucleotides not matched to a gene: 6. CDR3 size: 13 residues.

V usage is TRBV5-1 and J usage is TRBJ2-7; unclear D gene. Deletions cut 0 bases from V and 0 bases from J, with 10 bases between. Germline V gives CDR1 SGHRS, CDR2 YFSETQ. The CDR3 extends over 15 amino acids. Here the CDR3 reads CASSLEPPSSYEQYF. CDR3 nucleotides: TGCGCCAGCAGCTTGGAACCGCCGAGCTCCTACGAGCAGTACTTC.

Many counts were recorded for this clonotype. Relative to the germline gene, one junction end is altered; a read error may explain this. This chain connects TRBV5-5 to TRBJ1-2; D not certain. CDR3 length: 13 amino acids. CDR1 and CDR2 (germline): SGHKS, YYEKEE (reference sequence). The DNA of the CDR3 is TGTGCCATCAGCTTGGACGGACACTATGGCTACACCTTC. Amino acids: CAISLDGHYGYTF.

The rearrangement joins TRBV11-1 to TRBJ2-1; 13 positions match TRBD2. V shed 3 bases, J shed 4 bases, and the junction held 6 bases outside the gene matches. There are 17 residues in the CDR3. The V gene's germline CDR1 is SGHAT and CDR2 FQDESV (reference sequence). The CDR3 loop is CASSFPLTSGGYNEQFF. As DNA, the CDR3 is TGTGCCAGCAGCTTTCCCTTGACTAGCGGGGGGTACAATGAGCAGTTCTTC.

This clonotype has a count of ten or more. The V call is TRBV29-1, the J call TRBJ1-4; the match to TRBD1 covers 10 bases. The trim removed 6 bases at V and 6 bases at J, leaving 4 bases unmatched. CDR1 is SQVTM, CDR2 ANQGSEA, per germline. The CDR3 consists of 13 residues. CDR3 in DNA: TGCAGCGTCTCCGGGACAGGGGATGAAAAACTGTTTTTT. This translates into CSVSGTGDEKLFF.

Turning to this clonotype: The germline gene is not matched at one end of the junction; a read error may be the cause. The gene calls are TRBV28 and TRBJ2-3, with D perhaps assigned TRBD1 or TRBD2 (6 bases each). Germline lookup yields CDR1 MDHEN and CDR2 SYDVKM. The CDR3 spans 15 residues. The CDR3 loop reads CASTLGGPGTDTQYF. CDR3 nucleotide sequence: TGTGCCAGCACTTTAGGGGGGCCAGGCACAGATACGCAGTATTTT.

The sample holds many counts of this clonotype. V usage is TRBV12-3 or TRBV12-4 and J usage is TRBJ1-1; D is uncertain. The CDR3 spans 14 residues. Deletions cut 6 bases from V and 4 bases from J, with 15 bases between. The CDR3 loop reads CASSQSQVGTEAFF. The CDR3 DNA is TGTGCCAGCAGCCAGTCCCAAGTTGGCACTGAAGCTTTCTTT.

This clonotype showed up just a few times. The V call is TRBV7-2, the J call TRBJ2-5; D perhaps matches TRBD2 (6 bases). Looked up from germline, CDR1 is SGHTA and CDR2 is FQGNSA. The CDR3 consists of 15 residues. The V end was cut by 6 bases, the J end by 4 bases, with 18 bases between. The CDR3 region is CASRKTRGALETQYF. In nucleotides, the CDR3 is TGTGCCAGCAGGAAAACGCGCGGGGCCCTAGAGACCCAGTACTTC.

The table lists this clonotype with a few counts. V gene TRBV7-2 combines with J gene TRBJ1-5; D may be TRBD1 (6 bases). V was cut by 1 base and J by 9 bases, with 13 bases left in between. The CDR3 extends over 14 amino acids. CDR1 is SGHTA, CDR2 FQGNSA, per germline. This CDR3 is CASSLGHGGRPQHF. CDR3 bases: TGTGCCAGCAGCTTAGGGCACGGGGGGCGGCCCCAGCATTTT.

This clonotype was seen repeatedly, ten times or more. V and J are TRBV5-4 and TRBJ2-2; D not resolved. Trimming pared 1 base from V and 1 base from J, leaving 8 bases between. This CDR3 spans 15 amino acids. Germline V gene lookup returns CDR1 SGHNT and CDR2 YYREEE (reference sequence). The CDR3 loop is CASSLQTLNTGELFF. The CDR3 DNA follows: TGTGCCAGCAGCTTGCAAACCCTGAACACCGGGGAGCTGTTTTTT.